The 30 T cell receptor beta chains below all came from one sample that was sequenced in a study of technical replicates of blood from a few donors. Sequencing was performed with immunoSEQ multiplex PCR; in TCRdb, only in-frame clones are kept and a portion is missing. The table has about 68,000 clones, about 97% seen once. Sequencing was done on a sample of T cells isolated from PBMCs. The source of these receptors is a human donor in good health.

V usage is TRBV7-8 and J usage is TRBJ2-5, with a possible D match to TRBD1 (6 bases). The CDR3 runs to 12 residues. CDR1 and CDR2 (germline): SGHVS, FQNEAQ. Trimming took off 2 bases at V and 5 bases at J, with 6 bases between the two ends. CDR3 bases: TGTGCCAGCAGCTTAAGGGGGGAGACCCAGTACTTC. Protein product: CASSLRGETQYF.

This sequence joins TRBV29-1 and TRBJ2-7, with D maybe TRBD1 (5 bases). Germline V CDR1 and CDR2: SQVTM, ANQGSEA. The V end lost 4 bases, the J end lost 3 bases, and 10 bases lay between the germline ends. This CDR3 comprises 12 residues. In DNA, the CDR3 is TGCAGCGTTGTCGCCGACAGCTACGAGCAGTACTTC. Its protein is CSVVADSYEQYF.

J is TRBJ1-2 and V is TRBV30; 11 bases match TRBD1. J lost 0 bases, V lost 2 bases, and 5 bases had no gene match. The germline gives CDR1 GTSNPN, CDR2 SVGIG (reference sequence). The CDR3 runs 16 residues. CDR3: CAWSMGQGEANYGYTF. CDR3 in DNA: TGTGCCTGGAGTATGGGACAGGGGGAAGCTAACTATGGCTACACCTTC.

The V and J genes are TRBV19 and TRBJ2-7; D possibly corresponds to TRBD2 (5 bases). Germline CDR1 is LNHDA and CDR2 is SQIVND (reference sequence). Trimming left V 1 base short and J 4 bases short, with 8 bases between. The CDR3 spans 13 residues. The CDR3 DNA sequence: TGTGCCAGTAGTATAGTGAGCGGATACGAGCAGTACTTC. Translating gives CASSIVSGYEQYF.

The chain has TRBV5-4 and TRBJ2-4; D perhaps matches TRBD1 (5 bases). The germline V gene has CDR1 SGHNT and CDR2 YYREEE (reference sequence). The germline V and J ends were trimmed by 1 base and 2 bases, with 10 bases remaining between them. The CDR3 is 15 residues long. As DNA, the CDR3 is TGTGCCAGCAGCTTGAGGGCAGGGCCCAAAAACATTCAGTACTTC. The encoded protein is CASSLRAGPKNIQYF.

The J gene is TRBJ2-5, the V gene TRBV7-9, with 9 bases matching TRBD1. The CDR3 consists of 16 residues. Germline CDR1 is SEHNR and CDR2 is FQNEAQ (reference sequence). V dropped 3 bases and J dropped 4; count of bases not matched to a gene: 9. The DNA of the CDR3 is TGTGCCAGCAGCTTTGGATACAGGGGGCGCGGAGAGACCCAGTACTTC. This encodes CASSFGYRGRGETQYF.

The V gene is TRBV27, the J gene TRBJ2-3; 8 nucleotides line up with TRBD2. CDR3 size: 15 residues. Germline lookup yields CDR1 MNHEY and CDR2 SMNVEV (reference sequence). V was clipped by 3 bases and J by 5 bases; unmatched bases: 7. The CDR3 protein is CASSLGGSGRDTQYF. As DNA, the CDR3 is TGTGCCAGCAGTTTGGGGGGGAGCGGGAGAGATACGCAGTATTTT.

The table lists this clone with a count of one. The rearrangement joins TRBV28 to TRBJ1-2; possible D gene TRBD1, 6 bases. The CDR3 sequence is 15 residues long. V lost 6 bases and J 0 bases, leaving 14 bases between the germline ends. Germline CDR1 and CDR2: MDHEN and SYDVKM. In DNA, the CDR3 is TGTGCCAGCAGCTACCGGGGGGCGGCTAACTATGGCTACACCTTC. It specifies CASSYRGAANYGYTF.

The chain combines TRBV7-2 with TRBJ1-1; no clear D. The V gene's germline CDR1 is SGHTA and CDR2 FQGNSA. The germline V and J ends were trimmed by 5 bases and 1 base, with 5 bases remaining between them. The CDR3 totals 12 residues. In DNA, the CDR3 is TGTGCCAGCAGCCGCGAGAACACTGAAGCTTTCTTT. Translated: CASSRENTEAFF.

V gene TRBV10-3 combines with J gene TRBJ1-3; possibly TRBD1 for D (5 bases). From germline, CDR1 is ENHRY and CDR2 SYGVKD. The V and J ends lost 2 bases and 4 bases respectively, with 15 bases between them. The CDR3 totals 16 residues. The CDR3 DNA reads as TGTGCCATCAGTGAGGAGTATGTAGGGGAAGGAAACACCATATATTTT. Amino acid sequence: CAISEEYVGEGNTIYF.

The chain uses TRBV13 and TRBJ2-7; D gene uncertain. This CDR3 region has 16 residues. Germline CDR1 reads PRHDT; CDR2 reads FYEKMQ (reference sequence). The ends were cut back, 0 bases at V and 1 base at J, with 13 bases in the middle. The CDR3 here is CASSLGPLEASYEQYF. The CDR3, as DNA: TGTGCCAGCAGCTTAGGACCGCTGGAAGCGTCCTACGAGCAGTACTTC.

The chain employs TRBV30 and TRBJ1-5, with D unclear. The CDR3 extends over 14 amino acids. Between the trimmed V and J ends, which lost 0 bases and 6 bases, there was a span of 12 bases. From germline, CDR1 is GTSNPN and CDR2 SVGIG (reference sequence). CDR3 loop: CAWSVQLDSQPQHF. CDR3 nucleotides: TGTGCCTGGAGTGTACAGCTTGATAGTCAGCCCCAGCATTTT.

The V gene is TRBV6-5, the J gene TRBJ2-1; maybe TRBD2 (6 bases). Deletions cut 7 bases from V and 8 bases from J, with 21 bases between. The CDR3 is made up of 15 amino acids. CDR1 is MNHEY and CDR2 is SVGAGI in the germline V gene. The CDR3 nucleotides read TGTGCCAGCATCCCCAAGGAGGGCTACCTCTATGAGCAGTTCTTC. Translated: CASIPKEGYLYEQFF.

The V and J genes are TRBV19 and TRBJ1-1, with 7 nucleotides matching TRBD1. Germline V gene lookup returns CDR1 LNHDA and CDR2 SQIVND (reference sequence). The CDR3 loop spans 15 amino acids. V shed 5 bases and J 0 bases; nucleotides not matched to a gene: 6. CDR3 DNA sequence: TGTGCCAGTAGTGGGGACAGCTGGCTGAACACTGAAGCTTTCTTT. Translating gives CASSGDSWLNTEAFF.

The rearrangement joins TRBV4-3 to TRBJ2-3; 9 positions match TRBD2. V lost 4 bases, J lost 4 bases, and 12 bases stayed unmatched. The germline V gene has CDR1 LGHNA and CDR2 YSLEER. The CDR3 covers 17 residues. The CDR3 is CASSPSWGGRVADTQYF. CDR3 sequence (DNA): TGCGCCAGCAGCCCTTCGTGGGGCGGGAGGGTCGCAGATACGCAGTATTTT.

This clone was seen once. The genes are TRBV12-5 and TRBJ2-5, with 9 bases identical to TRBD1. Germline trimming cut 2 bases from V and 4 bases from J; bases unmatched to any gene: 2. The CDR3 contains 14 residues. Germline assignment: CDR1 LGHNT and CDR2 FRNRAP. CDR3 bases: TGTGCTAGTGGTTTGACGACAGGGGGAGAGACCCAGTACTTC. Amino acids: CASGLTTGGETQYF.

The chain employs TRBV7-9 and TRBJ2-7; 7 nucleotides align to TRBD2. The CDR3 covers 13 residues. The V and J ends lost 1 base and 13 bases, in that order; junction bases with no gene match: 10. Germline assignment: CDR1 SEHNR and CDR2 FQNEAQ (reference sequence). The CDR3 bases are TGTGCCAGCAGCTTAGGGACTAGTAAAAAGGATTACTTC. It specifies CASSLGTSKKDYF.

The V call is TRBV9, the J call TRBJ2-1; 7 bases fit TRBD2. Germline CDR1 is SGDLS and CDR2 is YYNGEE. CDR3 length: 15 residues. Trimming removed 0 bases from V and 7 bases from J; junction bases left unmatched: 7. The CDR3 coding sequence is TGTGCCAGCAGCGTAGGGGGAGGGCCCCCAAATGAGCAGTTCTTC. Translating gives CASSVGGGPPNEQFF.

The J gene is TRBJ2-1, the V gene TRBV14; 10 positions agree with TRBD2. This CDR3 has 16 residues. In germline, CDR1 is SGHDN, CDR2 FVKESK. J lost 4 bases, V lost 4 bases, and 7 bases had no gene match. CDR3 protein: CASSLLGSGGYNEQFF. In DNA, the CDR3 is TGTGCCAGCAGCCTTTTGGGTAGCGGGGGGTACAATGAGCAGTTCTTC.

This clone has only one observation. V and J are TRBV11-2 and TRBJ1-2; D gene ambiguous. Per the germline V gene, CDR1 is SGHAT and CDR2 is FQNNGV. This CDR3 has 14 amino acids. Trimming cost V 1 base and J 4 bases, with 10 bases left between them. CDR3 nucleotides: TGTGCCAGCAGCTTAGTTGTCAGTGCCTATGGCTACACCTTC. It translates to CASSLVVSAYGYTF.

The chain uses TRBV30 and TRBJ1-1; a weak D match, TRBD1 (5 bases). CDR1 is GTSNPN and CDR2 is SVGIG in the germline V gene (reference sequence). The CDR3 totals 14 residues. Trimming left V 2 bases short and J 3 bases short, with 13 bases between. CDR3 in amino acids: CAWSLGMTDTEAFF. In nucleotides, the CDR3 is TGTGCCTGGAGTCTAGGGATGACAGACACTGAAGCTTTCTTT. The full variable domain, its missing parts supplied by reference TRBV30 and TRBJ1-1, is SQTIHQWPATLVQPVGSPLSLECTVEGTSNPNLYWYRQAAGRGLQLLFYSVGIGQISSEVPQNLSASRPQDRQFILSSKKLLLSDSGFYLCAWSLGMTDTEAFFGQGTRLTVV.

CDR3 nucleotides: TGTGCCAGCAGCCTAGCTGGTAGGTACGAGCAGTACTTC. Protein sequence: CASSLAGRYEQYF. This chain links TRBV27 with TRBJ2-7, with a possible D match to TRBD2 (5 bases). From germline, CDR1 is MNHEY and CDR2 SMNVEV (reference sequence). V shed 6 bases and J shed 4 bases, with 13 bases lying between them. The CDR3 consists of 13 residues.

The chain is built from TRBV28 and TRBJ2-7; tentatively, D is TRBD2 (6 bases). Trimming removed 5 bases at V and 0 bases at J, with 11 bases between. Looked up from germline, CDR1 is MDHEN and CDR2 is SYDVKM. CDR3 length: 14 amino acids. Here the CDR3 reads CASSLGGSSYEQYF. CDR3 nucleotide sequence: TGTGCCAGCAGTCTTGGGGGGAGCTCCTACGAGCAGTACTTC.

V and J are TRBV28 and TRBJ2-1; no firm D call. Between the trimmed V and J ends, which lost 2 bases and 5 bases, there was a span of 7 bases. Germline CDR1 and CDR2: MDHEN and SYDVKM. The CDR3 consists of 13 residues. CDR3 protein: CASSLTVDNEQFF. In DNA form, the CDR3 reads TGTGCCAGCAGTTTAACGGTAGACAATGAGCAGTTCTTC.

The CDR3 region has the DNA TGTGCCAGCAGCTCCCCCCTTGACAGGAACACTGAAGCTTTCTTT. Residues: CASSSPLDRNTEAFF. The chain combines TRBV7-8 with TRBJ1-1; D might be TRBD1 (5 bases). V dropped 4 bases and J dropped 1 base, with 13 bases sitting between them. CDR3 size: 15 residues. Per the germline V gene, CDR1 is SGHVS and CDR2 is FQNEAQ.

This rearrangement joins TRBV2 to TRBJ1-1, with TRBD1 matching over 7 bases. Germline assignment: CDR1 SNHLY and CDR2 FYNNEI. The CDR3 is 15 residues long. V shed 9 bases and J 5 bases; nucleotides not matched to a gene: 15. CDR3 DNA: TGTGCCAGGTCTAGAACCACAGGGGACCTTACTGAAGCTTTCTTT. Translated: CARSRTTGDLTEAFF.

The chain has TRBV11-2 and TRBJ1-5; D is unclear. V gave up 2 bases and J gave up 0 bases, with 2 bases separating them. Germline assignment: CDR1 SGHAT and CDR2 FQNNGV. The CDR3 is 13 residues long. The CDR3 nucleotides are TGTGCCAGCAGCTTACATAGCAATCAGCCCCAGCATTTT. As protein: CASSLHSNQPQHF. The entire variable domain, with the rest obtained from reference TRBV11-2 and TRBJ1-5, is as follows: EAGVAQSPRYKIIEKRQSVAFWCNPISGHATLYWYQQILGQGPKLLIQFQNNGVVDDSQLPKDRFSAERLKGVDSTLKIQPAKLEDSAVYLCASSLHSNQPQHFGDGTRLSIL.

The V gene is TRBV7-7, the J gene TRBJ2-1, with TRBD2 matching 14 bases. CDR3 length: 15 residues. The germline gives CDR1 SSHAT, CDR2 FNYEAQ (reference sequence). V gave up 5 bases and J gave up 8 bases; unmatched junction bases: 5. CDR3 coding DNA: TGTGCCAGCAGCCCAGGACTAGCGGGAGGCCATGAGCAGTTCTTC. This gives the protein CASSPGLAGGHEQFF.

The chain is built from TRBV28 and TRBJ2-7, with TRBD1 identical over 7 bases. The V and J ends lost 5 bases and 0 bases, in that order; junction bases with no gene match: 4. CDR3 length: 14 amino acids. Germline CDR1 reads MDHEN; CDR2 reads SYDVKM. The CDR3 region has the DNA TGTGCCAGCAGTCAGGACAGGACCTCCTACGAGCAGTACTTC. Residues: CASSQDRTSYEQYF. Using reference TRBV28 and TRBJ2-7 for the parts outside the CDR3, the full variable domain is DVKVTQSSRYLVKRTGEKVFLECVQDMDHENMFWYRQDPGLGLRLIYFSYDVKMKEKGDIPEGYSVSREKKERFSLILESASTNQTSMYLCASSQDRTSYEQYFGPGTRLTVT.

The CDR3 protein is CASSLEGSHYGYTF. CDR3 coding DNA: TGTGCCAGCAGCTTAGAGGGGTCCCACTATGGCTACACCTTC. The chain recombines TRBV7-2 with TRBJ1-2, with D perhaps matching TRBD1 (5 bases). This CDR3 contains 14 residues. CDR1 is SGHTA and CDR2 is FQGNSA in the germline V gene. V was shortened by 1 base and J by 3 bases, with 9 bases between the two germline ends.